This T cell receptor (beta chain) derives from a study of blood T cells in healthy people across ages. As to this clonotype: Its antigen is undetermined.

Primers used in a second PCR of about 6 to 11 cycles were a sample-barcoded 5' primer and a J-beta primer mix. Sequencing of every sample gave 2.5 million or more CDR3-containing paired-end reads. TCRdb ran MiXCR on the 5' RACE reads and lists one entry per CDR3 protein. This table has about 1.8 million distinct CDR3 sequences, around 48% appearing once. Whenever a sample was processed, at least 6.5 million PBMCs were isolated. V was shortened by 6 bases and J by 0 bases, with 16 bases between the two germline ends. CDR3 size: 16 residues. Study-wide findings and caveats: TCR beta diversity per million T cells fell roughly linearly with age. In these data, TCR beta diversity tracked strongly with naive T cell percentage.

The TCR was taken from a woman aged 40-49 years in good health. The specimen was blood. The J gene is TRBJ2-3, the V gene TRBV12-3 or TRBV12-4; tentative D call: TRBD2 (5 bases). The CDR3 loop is CASSLIARQSTDTQYF. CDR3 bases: TGTGCCAGCAGCCTCATAGCGAGGCAAAGCACAGATACGCAGTATTTT.